This T cell receptor beta chain was captured by sequencing in a study of shared clonotypes between healthy human individuals. Generated by immunoSEQ multiplex PCR, the TCRdb table keeps only in-frame clones and is missing some. The sample consists of millions of clones, around 95% of them appearing once. The junction had 7 bases not matched to a gene; V was cut back by 3 bases and J by 6 bases. CDR3 length equals 14 residues. The germline V gene encodes CDR1 SQVTM and CDR2 ANQGSEA. The chain has TRBV29-1 and TRBJ2-3; 9 bases line up with TRBD2. Sequencing was performed on naive CD4+ T cells sorted from blood. Subset noted: CD45RA+ positively selected. This TCR was sampled from a young man in good health. The chain's CDR3 is CSVDASGTWDTQYF. The CDR3 DNA follows: TGCAGCGTTGACGCTAGCGGGACTTGGGATACGCAGTATTTT.